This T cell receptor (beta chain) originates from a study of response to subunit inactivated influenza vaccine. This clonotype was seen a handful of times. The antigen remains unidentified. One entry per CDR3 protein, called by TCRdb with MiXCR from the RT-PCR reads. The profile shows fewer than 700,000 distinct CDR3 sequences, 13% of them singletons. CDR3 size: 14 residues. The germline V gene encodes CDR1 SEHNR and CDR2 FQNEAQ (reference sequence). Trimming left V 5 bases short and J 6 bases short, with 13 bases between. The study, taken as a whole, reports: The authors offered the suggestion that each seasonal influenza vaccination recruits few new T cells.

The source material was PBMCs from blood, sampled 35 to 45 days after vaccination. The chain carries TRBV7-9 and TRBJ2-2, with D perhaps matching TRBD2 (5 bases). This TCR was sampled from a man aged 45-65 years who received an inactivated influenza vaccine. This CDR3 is CASSRISGAGELFF. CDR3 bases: TGTGCCAGCAGCCGCATTTCCGGGGCCGGGGAGCTGTTTTTT.